The T cell receptor (beta chain) under discussion was sequenced for a study of T cells in Graves' hyperthyroidism and ophthalmopathy. There were TCR beta CDR3 regions amplified from RNA transcripts. The HTBI set primed first-round TCR CDR3 RT-PCR. One entry per CDR3 protein, called by TCRdb with MiXCR from the multiplex PCR reads. The data show about 420,000 distinct CDR3 sequences, 15% to 18% seen once. Per germline, CDR1 MGHRA and CDR2 YSYEKL. This CDR3 comprises 17 residues. Trimming removed 1 base from V and 5 bases from J, with 17 bases in between. V is TRBV4-1 and J is TRBJ1-4; tentative D call: TRBD1 (6 bases). The clonotype originates from a woman under 30 with Graves' hyperthyroidism. Sequencing was done on a sample of blood. CDR3 loop: CASSQVGTSLFNEKLFF. The CDR3, as DNA: TGCGCCAGCAGCCAAGTCGGGACAAGTCTGTTCAATGAAAAACTGTTTTTT.